The rows below give T cell receptor beta chains drawn from one sample of a study of blood T cell repertoires in COVID-19. Profiled with immunoSEQ multiplex PCR; TCRdb holds only in-frame clones, not every one. The sample has tens of thousands of clones, roughly nine tenths seen once. The specimen was peripheral blood. These receptors were obtained from a man aged 30-40 years with active or convalescent COVID-19. Both conserved end residues are part of each CDR3. A D gene is named only where the DNA matches it firmly. Size is omitted from some rows. Given values are once, few, many or a class for expanded clones.

>TRBV24-1|TRBD2|TRBJ2-4|.
TGTGCCACCAGTGATACTAGCGGAGGGAAAAACATTCAGTACTTC
CATSDTSGGKNIQYF
>TRBV11-2|TRBD1|TRBJ2-1|.
TGTGCCAGCAGCACCGCCCAGACAGGGGGCATGACCTATGAGCAGTTCTTC
CASSTAQTGGMTYEQFF
>TRBV6-1|TRBD2|TRBJ2-5|.
TGTGCCAGCAGTGATAATCGGGGACTACAAGAGACCCAGTACTTC
CASSDNRGLQETQYF
>TRBV20-1|.|TRBJ2-5|once
TGCAGTGCTCTCTCCCAAGAGACCCAGTACTTC
CSALSQETQYF
>TRBV4-1|TRBD2|TRBJ2-4|.
TGCGCCAGCAGCCCCAAGACTAGCTCGCTCGACATTCAGTACTTC
CASSPKTSSLDIQYF
>TRBV24-1|.|TRBJ2-5|.
TGTGCCACCAGTGGGCGCGGGGACAGCCAAGAGACCCAGTACTTC
CATSGRGDSQETQYF
>TRBV27|.|TRBJ2-1|.
TGTGCCAGCGGCCAGTCGAATGAGCAGTTCTTC
CASGQSNEQFF
>TRBV10-3|.|TRBJ1-1|.
TGTGCCATCAGTGCGATAGCAGGGATGAACACTGAAGCTTTCTTT
CAISAIAGMNTEAFF
>TRBV7-9|TRBD1|TRBJ2-7|.
TGTGCCAGCAGCTTATACGGGACAGACTATTCCTACGAGCAGTACTTC
CASSLYGTDYSYEQYF
>TRBV14|TRBD1|TRBJ2-7|.
TGTGCCAGCAGCCATTACCGGGACAGCTCCTACGAGCAGTACTTC
CASSHYRDSSYEQYF
>TRBV11-2|TRBD2|TRBJ2-1|.
TGTGCCAGCAGCTGGAGCGGGAGGGTTGAGCAGTTCTTC
CASSWSGRVEQFF
>TRBV10-1|TRBD2|TRBJ2-3|.
TGCGCCAGTTCTGCGGGGGAAACAACAGATACGCAGTATTTT
CASSAGETTDTQYF
>TRBV19|TRBD1|TRBJ2-3|once
TGTGCCAGTAGTACCAATCCGGGACAGGGGGGCTACACAGATACGCAGTATTTT
CASSTNPGQGGYTDTQYF
>TRBV6-5|TRBD1|TRBJ2-3|once
TGTGCCAGCAGTTACACCGGGACAGGGATCACAGATACGCAGTATTTT
CASSYTGTGITDTQYF